The subject of this entry is one TCR beta chain. Its antigen is as yet unknown. Per germline, CDR1 ENHRY and CDR2 SYGVKD. This CDR3 region has 14 residues. This entry belongs to a study of CXCR3-negative and CXCR3-positive naive CD8 T cells. Overall study: Sequencing yielded approximately 130 million TRB reads, roughly 1.5 +/- 0.3 million per library.

Libraries were UMI-labeled 5' RACE TRB cDNA. TCRdb reprocessed the 5' RACE reads, keeping one entry per CDR3 protein, no DNA. This sample's table has some 130,000 distinct CDR3 sequences. Study-level results: Much lower diversity was found in memory CD8+ cells, while both naive subsets had comparably high diversity. Cryopreservation partially decreased CXCR3 expression, and most assays used fresh PBMCs. TRB CDR3 hydrophobicity was greater in CXCR3-positive naive cells than in CXCR3-negative naive cells.

The CD45RO-CCR7+CD27+CD95- phenotype denoted naive CD8+ T cells. The sequence came from a human donor in good health. Some clones in this sample may be carry-over from other donors' samples. The V call is TRBV10-3, the J call TRBJ2-1; with no DNA, the TCRdb D assignment of TRBD1 cannot be verified. The sample was naive CXCR3+ CD8+ T cells from blood. Subset meaning: CD45RO-CCR7+CD27+CD95- naive CD8+ T cells expressing CXCR3 (TNR3+). CDR3 in amino acids: CAISDPPPYNEQFF.